Following are 27 T cell receptor beta chains from one sample sequenced in a study of cytomegalovirus exposure and HLA in healthy donors. The PCR ran on 60 Vbeta and 13 Jbeta primers. Sequencing used immunoSEQ multiplex PCR; TCRdb keeps in-frame clones, though not all of them. The ten top clones account for around 0.95%, within a sample of 200,000 to 250,000 clones. The source material was PBMCs. Source of these receptors: a woman in her thirties in good health and CMV-seropositive.

This chain connects TRBV7-9 to TRBJ1-4; 9 positions match TRBD1. The CDR3 consists of 15 residues. The junction had 4 bases not matched to a gene; V was cut back by 5 bases and J by 3 bases. Germline CDR1 reads SEHNR; CDR2 reads FQNEAQ (reference sequence). The CDR3: CASSATGGANEKLFF. The CDR3 DNA is TGTGCCAGCAGCGCTACAGGGGGCGCTAATGAAAAACTGTTTTTT.

The rearrangement links TRBV11-2 to TRBJ2-3; 7 bases are a match to TRBD2. This CDR3 region has 14 residues. V shed 9 bases, J shed 4 bases, and the junction held 10 bases outside the gene matches. Germline CDR1 is SGHAT and CDR2 is FQNNGV. The CDR3 region is CASGFGGVSDTQYF. For the CDR3, the DNA is TGTGCCAGTGGTTTTGGGGGGGTGTCAGATACGCAGTATTTT.

The rearrangement links TRBV19 to TRBJ1-2, with 12 bases aligning to TRBD1. With 5 bases clipped from V and 4 bases from J, the junction kept 11 bases outside the gene matches. This CDR3 comprises 17 residues. Germline loops: CDR1 LNHDA, CDR2 SQIVND (reference sequence). Here the CDR3 DNA reads TGTGCCAGTAGTGATTCCGGGACAGGGGGCAAGAGCTATGGCTACACCTTC. Its translation: CASSDSGTGGKSYGYTF.

This rearrangement joins TRBV5-1 to TRBJ2-1; 11 nucleotides align to TRBD2. The junction had 6 bases not matched to a gene; V was cut back by 6 bases and J by 4 bases. The germline V gene encodes CDR1 SGHRS and CDR2 YFSETQ. The CDR3 is 15 amino acids. The chain's CDR3 is CASNELAGVYNEQFF. Written as DNA, the CDR3 is TGCGCCAGCAACGAACTAGCGGGGGTTTACAATGAGCAGTTCTTC.

The chain couples TRBV5-1 to TRBJ1-4, with a tentative D call TRBD1 (6 bases). With 0 bases removed from V and 6 bases from J, the gap between germline ends came to 9 bases. The V gene's germline CDR1 is SGHRS and CDR2 YFSETQ. There are 14 residues in the CDR3. CDR3 region: CASSLEGGDEKLFF. The DNA for the CDR3 is TGCGCCAGCAGCTTGGAAGGGGGAGATGAAAAACTGTTTTTT.

The chain employs TRBV6-1 and TRBJ1-4, with no clear D. Per germline, CDR1 MNHNS and CDR2 SASEGT. This CDR3 is built from 17 residues. V lost 1 base and J lost 5, with 17 bases in between. CDR3 bases: TGTGCCAGCAGTGAAGAAGCAGGTTCAATACCCAATGAAAAACTGTTTTTT. Its protein product is CASSEEAGSIPNEKLFF.

Comment on this clone: Other DNA sequences in this specimen translate into the identical CDR3. V gene TRBV29-1 combines with J gene TRBJ2-5; 10 nucleotides match TRBD2. V lost 6 bases to trimming and J lost 4 bases; unmatched junction nucleotides: 8. This CDR3 region has 14 residues. Germline CDR1 SQVTM, CDR2 ANQGSEA. In DNA form, the CDR3 reads TGCAGCGTGGCGGGGACTAGCGACGCAGAGACCCAGTACTTC. It is translated as CSVAGTSDAETQYF.

CDR3 loop: CASVTSGRAPHEQYF. CDR3 DNA: TGTGCCAGCGTTACTAGCGGGAGGGCCCCTCACGAGCAGTACTTC. V gene TRBV28 combines with J gene TRBJ2-7; 13 bases match TRBD2. The V gene end was trimmed by 8 bases and the J gene end by 5 bases; junction bases not matched to a gene: 9. CDR3 length equals 15 residues. The germline gives CDR1 MDHEN, CDR2 SYDVKM.

The CDR3 is CASSFGTGDIQYF. For the CDR3, the DNA is TGTGCCAGCAGCTTCGGGACAGGGGACATTCAGTACTTC. The chain recombines TRBV5-5 with TRBJ2-4; 10 bases match TRBD1. The CDR3 runs to 13 residues. Germline lookup yields CDR1 SGHKS and CDR2 YYEKEE (reference sequence). V gave up 2 bases and J gave up 8 bases; unmatched junction bases: 1.

The chain has TRBV4-3 and TRBJ1-5, with D maybe TRBD1 (5 bases). V was clipped by 5 bases and J by 5 bases, with 10 bases between them. Germline values: CDR1 LGHNA, CDR2 YSLEER. The CDR3 loop spans 13 amino acids. In DNA form, the CDR3 reads TGCGCCAGCAGCACGACAGTTTATCAGCCCCAGCATTTT. This codes for CASSTTVYQPQHF.

The gene calls are TRBV27 and TRBJ1-5; TRBD1 agrees at 7 bases. CDR3 length: 16 amino acids. After removal of 6 bases from V and 0 bases from J, the junction contained 8 bases not matched to a gene. CDR1 is MNHEY, CDR2 SMNVEV, per germline (reference sequence). The CDR3 bases are TGTGCCAGCAGCCGGAGTACAGGGGTTAGCAATCAGCCCCAGCATTTT. Residues: CASSRSTGVSNQPQHF.

This chain connects TRBV5-8 to TRBJ2-7, with 8 positions matching TRBD1. V was pared by 0 bases and J by 3 bases, with 11 bases of the junction left unmatched. The CDR3 is made up of 17 amino acids. Germline V gene lookup returns CDR1 SGHTS and CDR2 YDEGEE. This CDR3 is CASSLARGTGVNYEQYF. CDR3 nucleotide sequence: TGTGCCAGCAGCTTGGCAAGGGGGACAGGCGTAAACTACGAGCAGTACTTC.

This chain uses TRBV2 with TRBJ2-1; D is ambiguous. The CDR3 has 14 residues. In germline, CDR1 is SNHLY, CDR2 FYNNEI. The V end lost 4 bases, the J end lost 8 bases, and 15 bases lay between the germline ends. The CDR3 spells CASSARRRVDEQFF. CDR3 bases: TGTGCCAGCAGTGCGAGACGCCGGGTCGATGAGCAGTTCTTC.

The chain has TRBV27 and TRBJ2-4, with TRBD2 matching 14 bases. Trimming removed 5 bases from V and 8 bases from J; junction bases left unmatched: 11. Germline V gene lookup returns CDR1 MNHEY and CDR2 SMNVEV (reference sequence). The CDR3 length is 17 residues. CDR3 amino acids: CASSSAPGLAGADIQYF. Written as DNA, the CDR3 is TGTGCCAGCAGTAGCGCTCCGGGACTAGCGGGAGCGGACATTCAGTACTTC.

The gene calls are TRBV10-3 and TRBJ2-1, with D maybe TRBD2 (6 bases). The germline V and J ends were trimmed by 8 bases and 9 bases, with 8 bases remaining between them. Germline V gene lookup returns CDR1 ENHRY and CDR2 SYGVKD. This CDR3 is 10 amino acids long. The CDR3: CAIGGSEQFF. The CDR3 nucleotides read TGTGCCATCGGGGGGAGTGAGCAGTTCTTC.

The chain uses TRBV6-1 and TRBJ2-2, with TRBD1 identical over 10 bases. V lost 6 bases, J lost 9 bases, and 10 bases stayed unmatched. This CDR3 contains 15 residues. Germline V lookup: CDR1 MNHNS, CDR2 SASEGT. The CDR3 DNA is TGTGCCAGCAGCCGACAGGGGGCTACGTCAAGGGAGCTGTTTTTT. It encodes CASSRQGATSRELFF.

J is TRBJ1-4 and V is TRBV6-1; D may be TRBD1 (5 bases). Germline CDR1 is MNHNS and CDR2 is SASEGT. With 3 bases removed from V and 0 bases from J, the gap between germline ends came to 11 bases. This CDR3 comprises 16 residues. CDR3 nucleotide sequence: TGTGCCAGCAGTGACCCAAGGGGCGCAACTAATGAAAAACTGTTTTTT. Translation gives CASSDPRGATNEKLFF.

The chain is built from TRBV2 and TRBJ2-2; possibly TRBD2 for D (6 bases). This CDR3 has 13 amino acids. V gave up 8 bases and J gave up 6 bases, with 13 bases separating them. Germline lookup yields CDR1 SNHLY and CDR2 FYNNEI. CDR3 sequence: CASSWLAAGELFF. CDR3 bases: TGTGCCAGCTCGTGGTTAGCGGCCGGGGAGCTGTTTTTT.

This chain joins TRBV7-9 and TRBJ1-5; D is possibly TRBD1 (5 bases). The V end lost 4 bases, the J end lost 3 bases, and 13 bases lay between the germline ends. The CDR3 length is 15 residues. Germline V CDR1 and CDR2: SEHNR, FQNEAQ (reference sequence). This chain's CDR3 is CASSSEGLINQPQHF. For the CDR3, the DNA is TGTGCCAGCAGCTCAGAGGGACTGATCAATCAGCCCCAGCATTTT.

This chain connects TRBV6-5 to TRBJ1-2; 9 bases map to TRBD1. CDR3 size: 14 residues. CDR1 is MNHEY and CDR2 is SVGAGI in the germline V gene. V trimming: 0 bases; J trimming: 8 bases; junction bases outside the gene matches: 4. The CDR3 is CASSYSGTGFGYTF. The DNA for the CDR3 is TGTGCCAGCAGTTACTCCGGGACAGGGTTCGGCTACACCTTC.

The CDR3 nucleotides are TGTGCCAGCAGCTTACTGACGACGGACACTATCTATGGCTACACCTTC. Its translation: CASSLLTTDTIYGYTF. The V call is TRBV5-4, the J call TRBJ1-2; a possible D gene is TRBD1 (5 bases). Per the germline V gene, CDR1 is SGHNT and CDR2 is YYREEE (reference sequence). The CDR3 runs to 16 residues. Trimming removed 2 bases at V and 4 bases at J, with 18 bases between. The variable domain in full, with the rest retrieved from reference TRBV5-4 and TRBJ1-2, is ETGVTQSPTHLIKTRGQQVTLRCSSQSGHNTVSWYQQALGQGPQFIFQYYREEENGRGNFPPRFSGLQFPNYSSELNVNALELDDSALYLCASSLLTTDTIYGYTFGSGTRLTVV.

V usage is TRBV30 and J usage is TRBJ2-7; 9 bases are a match to TRBD2. Germline-derived CDR1 and CDR2 are GTSNPN and SVGIG (reference sequence). Unmatched junction bases numbered 8, after V lost 5 bases and J lost 3 bases. CDR3 length: 14 residues. The CDR3 protein is CAWGREGKIYEQYF. CDR3 bases: TGTGCCTGGGGGCGGGAGGGCAAAATCTACGAGCAGTACTTC.

The CDR3 protein is CASSNTGTSEYEQYF. CDR3 coding DNA: TGTGCCAGCAGCAACACCGGGACTAGTGAGTACGAGCAGTACTTC. J is TRBJ2-7 and V is TRBV7-2; 8 nucleotides line up with TRBD2. Looked up from germline, CDR1 is SGHTA and CDR2 is FQGNSA. The CDR3 consists of 15 residues. With V trimmed by 5 bases and J by 4 bases, 10 bases remained unmatched. Full variable domain (rest looked up from reference TRBV7-2 and TRBJ2-7): GAGVSQSPSNKVTEKGKDVELRCDPISGHTALYWYRQSLGQGLEFLIYFQGNSAPDKSGLPSDRFSAERTGGSVSTLTIQRTQQEDSAVYLCASSNTGTSEYEQYFGPGTRLTVT.

The J gene is TRBJ1-3, the V gene TRBV9, with a possible D match to TRBD1 (5 bases). This CDR3 is 15 amino acids long. V was shortened by 2 bases and J by 0 bases, with 9 bases between the two germline ends. Per the germline V gene, CDR1 is SGDLS and CDR2 is YYNGEE. CDR3 nucleotide sequence: TGTGCCAGCAGCGTTGACAGCTACTCTGGAAACACCATATATTTT. Its translation: CASSVDSYSGNTIYF. The variable domain in full, completed from reference TRBV9 and TRBJ1-3, reads DSGVTQTPKHLITATGQRVTLRCSPRSGDLSVYWYQQSLDQGLQFLIQYYNGEERAKGNILERFSAQQFPDLHSELNLSSLELGDSALYFCASSVDSYSGNTIYFGEGSWLTVV.

The chain employs TRBV7-7 and TRBJ1-3; D gene uncertain. Looked up from germline, CDR1 is SSHAT and CDR2 is FNYEAQ (reference sequence). There are 16 residues in the CDR3. Trimming removed 1 base from V and 0 bases from J, with 10 bases in between. CDR3 sequence: CASSLGARLSGNTIYF. CDR3 in DNA: TGTGCCAGCAGCTTAGGAGCCAGACTCTCTGGAAACACCATATATTTT.

As concerns this clone: An end of the junction does not agree with germline; a read error may underlie this. J is TRBJ1-5 and V is TRBV2, with D possibly matching TRBD1 (6 bases). The CDR3 is made up of 16 amino acids. Germline-derived CDR1 and CDR2 are SNHLY and FYNNEI. The CDR3: CASSEVPTGPHQPQHF. The CDR3 DNA sequence: TGTGCCAGCAGCGAAGTACCAACAGGGCCCCATCAGCCCCAGCATTTT.

The V and J genes are TRBV4-2 and TRBJ1-1, with TRBD1 as a possible D gene (5 bases). CDR3 length equals 16 residues. The V end lost 0 bases, the J end lost 2 bases, and 13 bases lay between the germline ends. The germline gives CDR1 LGHNA, CDR2 YNFKEQ. CDR3 coding DNA: TGTGCCAGCAGCCAAGAGATGGACACTGAAAACACTGAAGCTTTCTTT. Its protein is CASSQEMDTENTEAFF.